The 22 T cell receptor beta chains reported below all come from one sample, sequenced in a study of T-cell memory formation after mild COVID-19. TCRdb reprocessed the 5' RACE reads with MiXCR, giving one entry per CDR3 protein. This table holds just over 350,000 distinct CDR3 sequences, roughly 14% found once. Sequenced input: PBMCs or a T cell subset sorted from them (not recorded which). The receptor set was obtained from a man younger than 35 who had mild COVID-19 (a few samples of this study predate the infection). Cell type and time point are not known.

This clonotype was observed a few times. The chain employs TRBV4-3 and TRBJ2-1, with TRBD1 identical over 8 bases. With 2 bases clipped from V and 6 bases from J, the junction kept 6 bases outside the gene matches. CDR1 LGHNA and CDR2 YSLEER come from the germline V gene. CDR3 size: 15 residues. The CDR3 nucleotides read TGCGCCAGCAGCCAACCGGACAGGGATCGCAATGAGCAGTTCTTC. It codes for CASSQPDRDRNEQFF.

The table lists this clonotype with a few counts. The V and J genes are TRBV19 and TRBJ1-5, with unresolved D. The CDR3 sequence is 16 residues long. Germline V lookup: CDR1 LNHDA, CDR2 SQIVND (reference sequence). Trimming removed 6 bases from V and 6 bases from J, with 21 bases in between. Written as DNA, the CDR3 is TGTGCCAGTAGAGGATGGGCGGACGAGGGCACTCAGCCCCAGCATTTT. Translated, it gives CASRGWADEGTQPQHF.

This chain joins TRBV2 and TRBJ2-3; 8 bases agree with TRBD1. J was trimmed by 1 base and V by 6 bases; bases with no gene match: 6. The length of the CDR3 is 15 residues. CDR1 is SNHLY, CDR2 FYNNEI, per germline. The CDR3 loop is CASRLDRAGTDTQYF. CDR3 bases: TGTGCCAGCAGACTGGACAGGGCTGGCACAGATACGCAGTATTTT.

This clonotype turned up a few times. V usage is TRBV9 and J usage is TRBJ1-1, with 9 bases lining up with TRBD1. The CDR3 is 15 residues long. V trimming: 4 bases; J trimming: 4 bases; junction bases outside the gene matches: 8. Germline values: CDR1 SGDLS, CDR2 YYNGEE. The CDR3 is CASSLGQGRGTEAFF. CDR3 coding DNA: TGTGCCAGCAGCCTTGGACAGGGGAGGGGCACTGAAGCTTTCTTT.

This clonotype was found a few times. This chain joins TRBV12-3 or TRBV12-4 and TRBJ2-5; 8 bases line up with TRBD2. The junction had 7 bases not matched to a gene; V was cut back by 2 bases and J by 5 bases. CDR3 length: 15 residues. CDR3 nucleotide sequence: TGTGCCAGCAGTTTAAGGCGGGGGGTTCGGGAGACCCAGTACTTC. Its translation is CASSLRRGVRETQYF.

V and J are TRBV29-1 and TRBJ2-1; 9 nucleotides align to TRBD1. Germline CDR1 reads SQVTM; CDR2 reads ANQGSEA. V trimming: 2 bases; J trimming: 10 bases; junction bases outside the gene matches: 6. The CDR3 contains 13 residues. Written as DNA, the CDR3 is TGCAGCGTTGAATTCGGGACAGGGTACGAGCAGTTCTTC. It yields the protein CSVEFGTGYEQFF.

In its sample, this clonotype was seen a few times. The CDR3 DNA is TGTGCCAGCAGCTGGGGACAGGGGGCGTCCTACGAGCAGTACTTC. Protein: CASSWGQGASYEQYF. The chain is built from TRBV4-2 and TRBJ2-7; TRBD1 agrees at 12 bases. The CDR3 has 15 amino acids. CDR1 and CDR2 from the germline V gene are LGHNA and YNFKEQ. Losses at the gene ends were 5 bases for V and 1 base for J; bases not matched to a gene: 3.

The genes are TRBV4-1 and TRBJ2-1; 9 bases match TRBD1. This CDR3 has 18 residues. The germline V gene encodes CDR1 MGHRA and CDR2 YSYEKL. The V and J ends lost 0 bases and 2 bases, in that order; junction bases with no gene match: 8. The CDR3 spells CASSQDRSTGGPYNEQFF. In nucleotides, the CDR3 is TGCGCCAGCAGCCAAGATCGGTCGACAGGGGGACCCTACAATGAGCAGTTCTTC.

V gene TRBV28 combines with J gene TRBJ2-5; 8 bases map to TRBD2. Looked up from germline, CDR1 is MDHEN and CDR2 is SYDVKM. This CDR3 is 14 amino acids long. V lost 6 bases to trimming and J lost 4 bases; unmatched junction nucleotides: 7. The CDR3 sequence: CASRVGGGRETQYF. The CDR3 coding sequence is TGTGCCAGCAGAGTCGGCGGGGGGCGAGAGACCCAGTACTTC.

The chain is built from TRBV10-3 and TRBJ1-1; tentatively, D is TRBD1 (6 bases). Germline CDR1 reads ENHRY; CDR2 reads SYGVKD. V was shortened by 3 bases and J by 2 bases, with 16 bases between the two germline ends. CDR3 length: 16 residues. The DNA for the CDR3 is TGTGCCATCAGTGATTGGGGGGCGGGAAGAAACACTGAAGCTTTCTTT. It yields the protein CAISDWGAGRNTEAFF.

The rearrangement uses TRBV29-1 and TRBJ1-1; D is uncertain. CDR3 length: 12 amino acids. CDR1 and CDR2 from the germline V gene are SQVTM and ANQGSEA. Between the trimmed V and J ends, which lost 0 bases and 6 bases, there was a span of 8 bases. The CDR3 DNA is TGCAGCGTTGAAGATCCTAGCGCTGAAGCTTTCTTT. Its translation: CSVEDPSAEAFF.

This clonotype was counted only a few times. The CDR3 sequence: CSARIAGGQDYEQYV. CDR3 nucleotide sequence: TGCAGTGCTAGGATAGCGGGGGGACAAGACTACGAGCAGTACGTC. The chain links TRBV20-1 to TRBJ2-7; the match to TRBD2 covers 10 bases. The CDR3 contains 15 residues. Looked up from germline, CDR1 is DFQATT and CDR2 is SNEGSKA (reference sequence). V was clipped by 3 bases and J by 3 bases; unmatched bases: 8.

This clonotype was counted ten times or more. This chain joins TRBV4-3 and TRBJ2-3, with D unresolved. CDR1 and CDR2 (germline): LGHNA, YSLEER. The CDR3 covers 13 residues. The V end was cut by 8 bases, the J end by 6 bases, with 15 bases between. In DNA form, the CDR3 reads TGCGCCAGCGCCGGTGCCCATCGGGATACGCAGTATTTT. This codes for CASAGAHRDTQYF.

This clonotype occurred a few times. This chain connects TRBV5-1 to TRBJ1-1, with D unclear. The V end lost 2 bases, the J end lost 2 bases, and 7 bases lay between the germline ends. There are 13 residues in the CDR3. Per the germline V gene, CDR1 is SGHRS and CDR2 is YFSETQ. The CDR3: CASSFGINTEAFF. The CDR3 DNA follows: TGCGCCAGCAGCTTCGGGATTAACACTGAAGCTTTCTTT.

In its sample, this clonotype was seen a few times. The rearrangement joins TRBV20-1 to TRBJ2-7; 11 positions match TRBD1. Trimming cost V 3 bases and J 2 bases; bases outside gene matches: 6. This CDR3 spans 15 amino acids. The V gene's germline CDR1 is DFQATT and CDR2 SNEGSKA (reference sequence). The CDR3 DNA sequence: TGCAGTGCTAGGGCGGGACAGGGGGTAACCTACGAGCAGTACTTC. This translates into CSARAGQGVTYEQYF.

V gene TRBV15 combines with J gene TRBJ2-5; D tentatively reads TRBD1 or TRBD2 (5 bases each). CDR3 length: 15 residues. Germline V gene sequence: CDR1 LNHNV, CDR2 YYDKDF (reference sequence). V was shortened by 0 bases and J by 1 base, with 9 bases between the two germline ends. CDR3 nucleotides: TGTGCCACCAGCAGAGATCCGGGGCCCCAAGAGACCCAGTACTTC. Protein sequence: CATSRDPGPQETQYF.

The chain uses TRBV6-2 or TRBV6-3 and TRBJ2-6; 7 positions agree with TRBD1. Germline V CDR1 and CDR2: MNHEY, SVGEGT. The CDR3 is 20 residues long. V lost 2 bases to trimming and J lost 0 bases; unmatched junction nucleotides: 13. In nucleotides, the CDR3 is TGTGCCAGCAGTTACGGTGGTTGGGACAGAGCCCTCTCTGGGGCCAACGTCCTGACTTTC. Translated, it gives CASSYGGWDRALSGANVLTF.

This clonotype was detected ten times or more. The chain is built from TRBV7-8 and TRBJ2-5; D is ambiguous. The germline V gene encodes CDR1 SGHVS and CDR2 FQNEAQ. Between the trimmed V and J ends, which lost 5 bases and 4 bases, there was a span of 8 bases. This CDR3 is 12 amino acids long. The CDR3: CASSGARETQYF. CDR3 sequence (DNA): TGTGCCAGCAGCGGAGCCCGAGAGACCCAGTACTTC. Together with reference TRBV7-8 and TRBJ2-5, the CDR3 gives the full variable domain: GAGVSQSPRYKVAKRGQDVALRCDPISGHVSLFWYQQALGQGPEFLTYFQNEAQLDKSGLPSDRFFAERPEGSVSTLKIQRTQQEDSAVYLCASSGARETQYFGPGTRLLVL.

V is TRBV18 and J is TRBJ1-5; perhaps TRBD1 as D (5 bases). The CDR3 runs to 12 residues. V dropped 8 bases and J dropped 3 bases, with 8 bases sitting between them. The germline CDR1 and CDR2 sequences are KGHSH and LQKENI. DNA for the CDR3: TGTGCCAGCCGACAGACCAATCAGCCCCAGCATTTT. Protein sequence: CASRQTNQPQHF.

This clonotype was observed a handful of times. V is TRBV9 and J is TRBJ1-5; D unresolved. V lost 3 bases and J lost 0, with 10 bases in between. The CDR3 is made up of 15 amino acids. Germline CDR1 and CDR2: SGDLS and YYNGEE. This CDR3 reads CASSEGSLSNQPQHF. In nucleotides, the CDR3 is TGTGCCAGCAGCGAGGGATCTCTTAGCAATCAGCCCCAGCATTTT.

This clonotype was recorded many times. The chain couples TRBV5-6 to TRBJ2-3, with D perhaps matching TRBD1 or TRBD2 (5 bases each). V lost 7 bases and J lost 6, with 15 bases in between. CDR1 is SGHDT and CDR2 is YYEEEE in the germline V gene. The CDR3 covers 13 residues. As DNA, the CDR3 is TGTGCCAGCGGGACCCCGGGTGGGGATACGCAGTATTTT. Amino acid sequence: CASGTPGGDTQYF.

CDR3 DNA: TGCGCCAGCAGCCAAGAAATCGGTAATGAAAAACTGTTTTTT. This gives the protein CASSQEIGNEKLFF. The genes are TRBV4-3 and TRBJ1-4; D remains unclear. From germline, CDR1 is LGHNA and CDR2 YSLEER. V gave up 0 bases and J gave up 4 bases, with 6 bases separating them. This CDR3 has 14 residues.